Listed below are T cell receptor beta chains from one sample, sequenced in a study of T cell responses to AZD1222 COVID-19 vaccine. Clones were sequenced by immunoSEQ multiplex PCR, and TCRdb holds only the in-frame ones, with some missing. Of around 140,000 clones in the sample, 91% are singletons; the top ten hold about 7.5%. This specimen was peripheral blood, taken 28 days after the second dose of the MenACWY control vaccine. The receptors derive from an adult who received the MenACWY meningococcal vaccine as a control. CDR3s include the opening cysteine and the closing phenylalanine or tryptophan. Fields, in order: V gene, J gene, clone size, D gene, CDR3 protein, CDR3 DNA. The D gene is left open where the match is weak. A clone size is listed for some rows: how often the clone was seen (once, few, many), or a class if it is expanded.

v_call: TRBV9; j_call: TRBJ2-1; clone_size: NA; d_call: TRBD1; cdr3_aa: CASSVTGRVDEQFF; cdr3_nt: TGTGCCAGCAGCGTGACAGGGCGAGTGGATGAGCAGTTCTTC
v_call: TRBV5-1; j_call: TRBJ2-1; clone_size: NA; d_call: NA; cdr3_aa: CASSLGMDQTYNEQFF; cdr3_nt: TGCGCCAGCAGCTTGGGGATGGACCAGACCTACAATGAGCAGTTCTTC
v_call: TRBV21-1; j_call: TRBJ1-5; clone_size: NA; d_call: NA; cdr3_aa: CASSQGGRGGVIDQPQHF; cdr3_nt: TGTGCCAGCAGCCAAGGAGGCCGGGGGGGTGTAATTGATCAGCCCCAGCATTTT
v_call: TRBV7-2; j_call: TRBJ2-1; clone_size: NA; d_call: NA; cdr3_aa: CASSFADRPNEQFF; cdr3_nt: TGTGCCAGCAGCTTCGCGGACAGACCCAATGAGCAGTTCTTC
v_call: TRBV24-1; j_call: TRBJ2-3; clone_size: NA; d_call: NA; cdr3_aa: CATSDPILSDTQYF; cdr3_nt: TGTGCCACCAGTGATCCGATCCTTAGTGATACGCAGTATTTT
v_call: TRBV3-1/TRBV3-2; j_call: TRBJ2-3; clone_size: NA; d_call: NA; cdr3_aa: CASSQEGTDTQYF; cdr3_nt: TGTGCCAGCAGCCAAGAGGGGACAGATACGCAGTATTTT
v_call: TRBV6-2/TRBV6-3; j_call: TRBJ1-5; clone_size: NA; d_call: NA; cdr3_aa: CASSFYLRGDSNQPQHF; cdr3_nt: TGTGCCAGCAGTTTCTATTTGCGGGGGGATAGCAATCAGCCCCAGCATTTT
v_call: TRBV28; j_call: TRBJ1-4; clone_size: NA; d_call: TRBD1; cdr3_aa: CASSSTGTNEKLFF; cdr3_nt: TGTGCCAGCAGTTCGACAGGGACTAATGAAAAACTGTTTTTT
v_call: TRBV7-9; j_call: TRBJ2-2; clone_size: NA; d_call: NA; cdr3_aa: CASSLAGANTGELFF; cdr3_nt: TGTGCCAGCAGCTTAGCAGGGGCCAACACCGGGGAGCTGTTTTTT
v_call: TRBV28; j_call: TRBJ1-5; clone_size: once; d_call: NA; cdr3_aa: CASRSTGGLGDNQPQHF; cdr3_nt: TGTGCCAGCAGGAGTACGGGTGGTCTGGGGGATAATCAGCCCCAGCATTTT
v_call: TRBV19; j_call: TRBJ2-1; clone_size: NA; d_call: TRBD2; cdr3_aa: CASSIRPTSGGGYEQFF; cdr3_nt: TGTGCCAGTAGTATCCGGCCCACTAGCGGGGGGGGCTATGAGCAGTTCTTC